One sample yielded the 11 T cell receptor beta chains listed below, sequenced in a study of blood T cell repertoires in COVID-19. The table came from immunoSEQ multiplex PCR; TCRdb's copy has only in-frame clones and leaves some out. The sample gives around 100,000 clones, 85% of which show up once; less than 15% is in the top ten. Sequencing input: peripheral blood. Receptors originate from a human donor in a cohort sampled during active COVID-19.

Here the CDR3 DNA reads TGTGCCTGGAGTGTACGGCCTTCTGAGGACAATGAGCAGTTCTTC. It specifies CAWSVRPSEDNEQFF. V and J are TRBV30 and TRBJ2-1; D uncertain. The CDR3 has 15 residues. The germline gives CDR1 GTSNPN, CDR2 SVGIG (reference sequence). V was cut by 0 bases and J by 5 bases, with 14 bases left in between.

The chain joins TRBV7-8 to TRBJ1-5; 7 bases line up with TRBD1. There are 13 residues in the CDR3. The V segment lost 6 bases and the J segment 7 bases; nucleotides outside the gene matches: 6. From germline, CDR1 is SGHVS and CDR2 FQNEAQ. The CDR3 DNA reads TGTGCCAGCAGTTTGACAGGGACGCAGCCCCAGCATTTT. The encoded protein is CASSLTGTQPQHF.

V usage is TRBV6-6 and J usage is TRBJ2-7; 8 bases line up with TRBD1. CDR1 is MNHNY, CDR2 SVGAGI, per germline (reference sequence). CDR3 size: 14 residues. The V segment lost 5 bases and the J segment 6 bases; nucleotides outside the gene matches: 9. CDR3: CASSRRDRPTEQYF. In DNA, the CDR3 is TGTGCCAGCAGTCGCCGGGACAGGCCCACCGAGCAGTACTTC.

The chain employs TRBV7-6 and TRBJ2-7; 13 bases map to TRBD2. The germline V gene encodes CDR1 SGHVS and CDR2 FNYEAQ. The trim removed 5 bases at V and 0 bases at J, leaving 10 bases unmatched. The CDR3 runs to 18 residues. CDR3 in DNA: TGTGCCAGCAGCCCTCGACTAGCGGGGGGCCGGGACTCCTACGAGCAGTACTTC. This gives the protein CASSPRLAGGRDSYEQYF.

This sequence joins TRBV18 and TRBJ1-1; D gene unclear. The germline V and J ends were trimmed by 2 bases and 8 bases, with 9 bases remaining between them. This CDR3 region has 12 residues. Germline V lookup: CDR1 KGHSH, CDR2 LQKENI. CDR3 DNA: TGTGCCAGCTCACCAGCTCCGGAGGAAGCTTTCTTT. It is translated as CASSPAPEEAFF.

The chain carries TRBV14 and TRBJ2-3, with TRBD2 identical over 7 bases. This CDR3 has 16 residues. Per germline, CDR1 SGHDN and CDR2 FVKESK. V was clipped by 3 bases and J by 3 bases; unmatched bases: 9. CDR3 region: CASSHRSGGVTDTQYF. Here the CDR3 DNA reads TGTGCCAGCAGCCATAGGTCGGGGGGTGTTACAGATACGCAGTATTTT.

J is TRBJ2-7 and V is TRBV2, with a possible D match to TRBD2 (6 bases). Trimming took 2 bases from V and 4 from J, leaving 15 bases between them. This CDR3 is built from 15 residues. Germline V gene data show CDR1 as SNHLY and CDR2 as FYNNEI. CDR3 nucleotides: TGTGCCAGCAGTGAATGGGGCAGGGCGGGGTACGAGCAGTACTTC. Its translation is CASSEWGRAGYEQYF.

This sequence joins TRBV3-1 (or the pseudogene TRBV3-2) and TRBJ2-2; 7 bases are a match to TRBD2. This CDR3 is built from 16 residues. Germline CDR1 LGHDT, CDR2 YNNKEL (reference sequence). Trimming at V came to 4 bases and at J to 4 bases, leaving 9 bases not matched to a gene. The CDR3 spells CASSRGIAGSTGELFF. The DNA for the CDR3 is TGTGCCAGCAGCCGCGGGATAGCGGGCAGCACCGGGGAGCTGTTTTTT.

The genes are TRBV6-6 and TRBJ2-2; 9 bases are a match to TRBD1. This CDR3 is 17 amino acids long. Germline V gene lookup returns CDR1 MNHNY and CDR2 SVGAGI (reference sequence). V shed 6 bases and J 4 bases; nucleotides not matched to a gene: 12. In nucleotides, the CDR3 is TGTGCCAGCAGCCGACCCGGGACAGGGAGTTTCACCGGGGAGCTGTTTTTT. Its translation is CASSRPGTGSFTGELFF.

This clone was seen more than once but under ten times. The chain is built from TRBV24-1 and TRBJ2-5; TRBD1 matches 9 bases. This CDR3 has 15 amino acids. V shed 3 bases and J 5 bases; nucleotides not matched to a gene: 6. CDR1 KGHDR and CDR2 SFDVKD come from the germline V gene. CDR3 coding DNA: TGTGCCACCAGTGATACGACAGGGGGTGACGAGACCCAGTACTTC. It is translated as CATSDTTGGDETQYF.

This clone was seen more than once but under ten times. This rearrangement joins TRBV11-3 to TRBJ2-7; possibly TRBD2 for D (6 bases). The V end was cut by 1 base, the J end by 0 bases, with 10 bases between. Germline V gives CDR1 SGHNT, CDR2 YENEEA. CDR3 length equals 15 residues. The CDR3 bases are TGTGCCAGCAGCTTAGGGGCGGGAAACTCCTACGAGCAGTACTTC. Translation: CASSLGAGNSYEQYF.